This T cell receptor (beta chain) came from a study of T cell repertoires in cytomegalovirus infection. Looking at the study overall: CMV infection and matching HLA type were both indicated by public TCR beta signatures. Whole-study results and caveats: Identification of carriers of CMV plus the relevant HLA was performed using cumulative public TCR beta family frequency. Ex vivo, HLA-C-restricted CMV-specific TCR beta clonotypes prevailed over the rest of the response.

This clonotype was seen only a few times. Its antigen remains unknown. Germline V lookup: CDR1 GTSNPN, CDR2 SVGIG (reference sequence). V dropped 7 bases and J dropped 5; count of bases not matched to a gene: 11. This CDR3 contains 15 residues. TCRdb passed the reads through MiXCR, listing each CDR3 protein once. The table lists 60,000 to 85,000 distinct CDR3 sequences, about 22% of them singletons, with 79% in the top ten. Sequencing was done on a sample of PBMCs, sequenced either directly or after in vitro stimulation (not recorded which). The chain joins TRBV30 to TRBJ1-4; 9 bases match TRBD1. This receptor was obtained from a human donor in good health (CMV status not recorded). Some clones in this sample may be carry-over from other donors' samples. CDR3 protein: CASKHGQGWNEKLFF. The CDR3 nucleotides read TGTGCCTCGAAACACGGACAGGGGTGGAATGAAAAACTGTTTTTT.